The clone carrying this T cell receptor beta chain has just a few counts. What it binds is not known. With 60 Vbeta and 13 Jbeta primers, the PCR was carried out. The method was immunoSEQ multiplex PCR; TCRdb's version includes in-frame clones alone and lacks a portion of them. Among 150,000 to 200,000 clones, around four fifths were seen once, and the ten largest hold less than 1.1%. This entry is derived from a study of cytomegalovirus exposure and HLA in healthy donors. Study details: Unique TCRs numbering approximately 81 million, obtained from HLA-typed donors, made up an early data release. Study results and caveats: TCR sequences were mostly rare, though some public TCRs occurred in many donors. Researchers reported from a later analysis that most CMV-associated TCR beta chains appeared HLA-restricted.

CDR3 size: 14 residues. V dropped 6 bases and J dropped 5; count of bases not matched to a gene: 10. Germline CDR1 reads SGHAT; CDR2 reads FQDESV (reference sequence). The receptor was isolated from a middle-aged woman in good health and CMV-seronegative. Source material: PBMCs. V is TRBV11-1 and J is TRBJ2-7; 7 positions match TRBD1. In nucleotides, the CDR3 is TGTGCCAGCAGTCTCGACAGGGTGGCGGACGAGCAGTACTTC. This codes for CASSLDRVADEQYF. The full variable domain, its missing parts supplied by reference TRBV11-1 and TRBJ2-7, is EAEVAQSPRYKITEKSQAVAFWCDPISGHATLYWYRQILGQGPELLVQFQDESVVDDSQLPKDRFSAERLKGVDSTLKIQPAELGDSAMYLCASSLDRVADEQYFGPGTRLTVT.